The 5 T cell receptor beta chains below come from one sample, sequenced in a study of identical twins. TCRdb reanalysed the 5' RACE reads using MiXCR and keeps one entry per CDR3 protein. Of approximately 490,000 distinct CDR3 sequences detected, approximately 20% appear once; the ten largest clones hold roughly 0.5%. These data are also associated with another study on yellow fever vaccine responses in identical twins.

Material for sequencing was CD4+ T cells sorted from blood. The receptors originated from a woman between 18 and 29 years old in good health.

Here the CDR3 DNA reads TGTGCTAGTGGGCCTTTGACAGGGACCTACAATGAGCAGTTCTTC. This sequence encodes CASGPLTGTYNEQFF. The V gene is TRBV12-5, the J gene TRBJ2-1; TRBD1 matches 7 bases. The trim removed 6 bases at V and 2 bases at J, leaving 7 bases unmatched. The CDR3 totals 15 residues. The V gene's germline CDR1 is LGHNT and CDR2 FRNRAP.

There are a few counts of this clonotype. This chain uses TRBV12-3 or TRBV12-4 with TRBJ1-1; 8 bases are shared with TRBD1. The CDR3 sequence is 13 residues long. The V gene end was trimmed by 6 bases and the J gene end by 2 bases; junction bases not matched to a gene: 2. Written as DNA, the CDR3 is TGTGCCAGCAGGGGACAGGACAACACTGAAGCTTTCTTT. It is translated as CASRGQDNTEAFF.

The V call is TRBV11-2, the J call TRBJ2-3, with 12 bases aligning to TRBD2. Germline V gene sequence: CDR1 SGHAT, CDR2 FQNNGV. V lost 6 bases to trimming and J lost 0 bases; unmatched junction nucleotides: 16. The CDR3 has 20 amino acids. This chain's CDR3 is CASRSSTSGRGKTSTDTQYF. DNA of the CDR3: TGTGCCAGCAGGAGCTCGACTAGCGGGAGAGGAAAAACTAGCACAGATACGCAGTATTTT. Combining the CDR3 with reference TRBV11-2 and TRBJ2-3 gives the whole variable domain EAGVAQSPRYKIIEKRQSVAFWCNPISGHATLYWYQQILGQGPKLLIQFQNNGVVDDSQLPKDRFSAERLKGVDSTLKIQPAKLEDSAVYLCASRSSTSGRGKTSTDTQYFGPGTRLTVL.

The chain employs TRBV7-3 and TRBJ2-1, with D possibly matching TRBD1 (6 bases). The CDR3 consists of 14 residues. V was trimmed by 6 bases and J by 0 bases, leaving 9 bases between them. Germline V gives CDR1 SGHTA, CDR2 FQGTGA. CDR3 sequence: CASRAGDSYNEQFF. CDR3 sequence (DNA): TGTGCCAGCAGGGCAGGGGACTCCTACAATGAGCAGTTCTTC.

In this sample, this clonotype turned up a few times. The rearrangement joins TRBV2 to TRBJ1-1; TRBD1 aligns across 7 bases. In germline, CDR1 is SNHLY, CDR2 FYNNEI. This CDR3 spans 12 amino acids. V lost 6 bases, J lost 14 bases, and 12 bases stayed unmatched. The CDR3 loop reads CASRKGQAIGFF. In DNA, the CDR3 is TGTGCCAGCAGAAAAGGACAGGCCATTGGATTCTTT.